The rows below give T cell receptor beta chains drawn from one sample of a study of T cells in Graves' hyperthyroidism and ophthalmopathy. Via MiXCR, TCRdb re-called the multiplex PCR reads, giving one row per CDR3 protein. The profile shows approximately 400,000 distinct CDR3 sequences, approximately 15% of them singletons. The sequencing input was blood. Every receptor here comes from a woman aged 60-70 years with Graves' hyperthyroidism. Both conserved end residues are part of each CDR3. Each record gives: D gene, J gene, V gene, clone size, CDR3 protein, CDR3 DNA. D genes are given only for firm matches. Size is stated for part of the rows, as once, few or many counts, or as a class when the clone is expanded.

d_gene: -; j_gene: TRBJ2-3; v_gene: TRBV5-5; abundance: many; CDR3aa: CASSLVVGATDTQYF; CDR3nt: TGTGCCAGCAGCTTGGTTGTGGGCGCCACAGATACGCAGTATTTT
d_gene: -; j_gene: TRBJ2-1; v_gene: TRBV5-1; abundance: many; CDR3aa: CASSLQGNPTYNEQFF; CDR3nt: TGCGCCAGCAGCCTCCAGGGTAATCCTACCTACAATGAGCAGTTCTTC
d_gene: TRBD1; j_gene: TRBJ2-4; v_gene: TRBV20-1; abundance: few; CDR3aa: CSAELSDRIQYF; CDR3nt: TGCAGTGCTGAGCTATCGGACAGGATTCAGTACTTC
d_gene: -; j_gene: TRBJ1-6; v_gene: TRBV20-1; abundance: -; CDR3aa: CSARDREGSYNSPLHF; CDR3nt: TGCAGTGCTAGAGATCGGGAGGGATCCTATAATTCACCCCTCCACTTT
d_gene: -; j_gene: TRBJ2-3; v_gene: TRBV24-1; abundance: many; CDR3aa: CATSDDNTDTQYF; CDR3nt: TGTGCCACCAGTGATGACAACACAGATACGCAGTATTTT
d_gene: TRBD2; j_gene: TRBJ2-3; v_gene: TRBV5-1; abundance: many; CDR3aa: CASSTSGTSGTTDTQYF; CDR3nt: TGCGCCAGCAGCACCTCCGGGACTAGCGGGACCACAGATACGCAGTATTTT
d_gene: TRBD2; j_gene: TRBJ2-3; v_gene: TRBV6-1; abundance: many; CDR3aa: CAASRGRVDTQYF; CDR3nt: TGTGCCGCATCGCGCGGGAGGGTAGATACGCAGTATTTT
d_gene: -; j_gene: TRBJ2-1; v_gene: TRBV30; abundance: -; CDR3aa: CAWSRLFGEQFF; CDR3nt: TGTGCCTGGAGTCGACTGTTCGGTGAGCAGTTCTTC
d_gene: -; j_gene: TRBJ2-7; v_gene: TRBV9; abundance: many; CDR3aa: CASSPGGQAYEQYF; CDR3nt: TGTGCCAGCAGCCCCGGGGGGCAGGCCTACGAGCAGTACTTC
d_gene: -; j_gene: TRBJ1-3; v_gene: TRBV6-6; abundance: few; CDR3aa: CASSYGRASGNTIYF; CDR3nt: TGTGCCAGCAGTTACGGCAGGGCCTCTGGAAACACCATATATTTT